This TCR beta chain was identified during a study of blood T cell repertoires in COVID-19. Across the whole study: Sites across the United States, Italy and Spain contributed samples from acute and convalescent COVID-19. Nucleic acid was either cDNA or gDNA, and it came from T cells, B-cell-depleted T cells, or PBMCs.

In the authors' workflow: Reference gene primer amplification in the assay estimated nucleated cell counts. Repertoires were generated with immunoSEQ multiplex PCR, while TCRdb's copy carries only in-frame clones and drops some. V and J calls and clone size are given by that table; D and trimming were obtained from the DNA. The table includes 180,000 or so clones, approximately 86% detected once. The germline V and J ends were trimmed by 5 bases and 1 base, with 6 bases remaining between them. The CDR3 has 14 amino acids. The germline V gene has CDR1 SEHNR and CDR2 FQNEAQ (reference sequence). The receptor was derived from a woman at least 80 years old with acute or convalescent COVID-19. This chain joins TRBV7-9 and TRBJ2-6; D is undetermined. Sequences were obtained from peripheral blood. The DNA for the CDR3 is TGTGCCAGCAGCCTACCATCTGGGGCCAACGTCCTGACTTTC. Its protein is CASSLPSGANVLTF. Variable domain in full (rest from reference TRBV7-9 and TRBJ2-6): DTGVSQNPRHKITKRGQNVTFRCDPISEHNRLYWYRQTLGQGPEFLTYFQNEAQLEKSRLLSDRFSAERPKGSFSTLEIQRTEQGDSAMYLCASSLPSGANVLTFGAGSRLTVL.